The 23 T cell receptor beta chains below were found in one sample sequenced in a study of T cell repertoires in cytomegalovirus infection. TCRdb re-analysed the reads in MiXCR, keeping a single row per CDR3 protein. Of roughly 500,000 distinct CDR3 sequences listed, approximately 11% are singletons. Material for sequencing was PBMCs. The origin of the receptors is a human donor in good health (CMV status not recorded). Some clones in this sample may be carry-over from other donors' samples.

This clonotype was picked up many times. The rearrangement links TRBV7-9 to TRBJ2-5; the D gene could be TRBD1 or TRBD2 (5 bases each). CDR1 is SEHNR and CDR2 is FQNEAQ in the germline V gene (reference sequence). This CDR3 is built from 14 residues. V was clipped by 5 bases and J by 2 bases, with 12 bases between them. In DNA form, the CDR3 reads TGTGCCAGCAGCACTAGACAGAGGCAAGAGACCCAGTACTTC. Translated, it gives CASSTRQRQETQYF.

The gene calls are TRBV4-1 and TRBJ1-1; a weak D match, TRBD1 (5 bases). The germline V gene has CDR1 MGHRA and CDR2 YSYEKL. V was pared by 1 base and J by 8 bases, with 17 bases between. CDR3 length equals 15 residues. In nucleotides, the CDR3 is TGCGCCAGCAGCCAAGGTGGGACTGGGGCGACGGAAGCTTTCTTT. Amino acids: CASSQGGTGATEAFF.

V usage is TRBV9 and J usage is TRBJ2-1; 7 nucleotides line up with TRBD2. The V gene's germline CDR1 is SGDLS and CDR2 YYNGEE. Trimming took 5 bases from V and 5 from J; bases not matched to a gene: 4. The CDR3 runs 13 residues. For the CDR3, the DNA is TGTGCCAGCAGTGGCGGGAGCCACAATGAGCAGTTCTTC. Its translation is CASSGGSHNEQFF.

This clonotype appeared many times. The genes are TRBV20-1 and TRBJ2-2; 10 bases fit TRBD1. V shed 3 bases, J shed 5 bases, and the junction held 9 bases outside the gene matches. Germline CDR1 and CDR2: DFQATT and SNEGSKA (reference sequence). This CDR3 is 16 amino acids long. CDR3: CSASSGQGLLTGELFF. The CDR3 coding sequence is TGCAGTGCTAGCTCGGGACAGGGGCTCCTAACCGGGGAGCTGTTTTTT.

This clonotype has at least ten counts. The chain is built from TRBV10-3 and TRBJ2-6; TRBD2 matches 8 bases. This CDR3 has 15 amino acids. In germline, CDR1 is ENHRY, CDR2 SYGVKD. V shed 11 bases and J 2 bases; nucleotides not matched to a gene: 8. Written as DNA, the CDR3 is TGTGCCGCGACCGGGGGGGGGCCTGGGGCCAACGTCCTGACTTTC. Its protein is CAATGGGPGANVLTF.

This clonotype was seen at least ten times. The rearrangement links TRBV10-3 to TRBJ1-3; D remains ambiguous. In germline, CDR1 is ENHRY, CDR2 SYGVKD. The CDR3 is 18 residues long. The V end was cut by 1 base, the J end by 0 bases, with 16 bases between. CDR3 sequence: CAISEFPESRSSGNTIYF. Written as DNA, the CDR3 is TGTGCCATCAGTGAGTTCCCAGAATCGCGGAGCTCTGGAAACACCATATATTTT.

As to this clonotype: With a much larger clone just one base away, this may be a read error. The CDR3 DNA sequence: TGCAGCTCCGGGAACCAAGGGACCCAGTACTTC. Its translation: CSSGNQGTQYF. This chain links TRBV29-1 with TRBJ2-5; tentatively, D is TRBD2 (5 bases). The CDR3 totals 11 residues. The germline CDR1 and CDR2 sequences are SQVTM and ANQGSEA.

The V and J genes are TRBV5-1 and TRBJ1-2; a possible D gene is TRBD1 (6 bases). Per the germline V gene, CDR1 is SGHRS and CDR2 is YFSETQ. The CDR3 length is 15 residues. The V end lost 0 bases, the J end lost 7 bases, and 16 bases lay between the germline ends. CDR3 protein: CASSLGSGANGGYTF. The CDR3 coding sequence is TGCGCCAGCAGCTTGGGCTCAGGGGCAAATGGTGGCTACACCTTC.

In the case of this clonotype: Given a much more abundant clone one base away, this may be a read error. The gene calls are TRBV28 and TRBJ2-1; a weak D match, TRBD2 (5 bases). Germline V gene lookup returns CDR1 MDHEN and CDR2 SYDVKM. The CDR3 length is 16 residues. CDR3 loop: CASSSGGLSSYIEQFF. The CDR3 DNA sequence: TGTGCCAGCAGTTCTGGAGGCCTCTCATCCTACATTGAGCAGTTCTTC.

V and J are TRBV5-1 and TRBJ2-1, with 10 bases aligning to TRBD2. V shed 1 base, J shed 5 bases, and the junction held 6 bases outside the gene matches. CDR3 length equals 16 residues. Germline V gene lookup returns CDR1 SGHRS and CDR2 YFSETQ. CDR3: CASSLSSGGLDNEQFF. In DNA form, the CDR3 reads TGCGCCAGCAGCTTGTCTAGCGGGGGCCTCGACAATGAGCAGTTCTTC.

The CDR3 loop reads CATSDPAANTGELFF. The CDR3 DNA reads as TGTGCCACCAGTGATCCAGCGGCGAACACCGGGGAGCTGTTTTTT. V usage is TRBV24-1 and J usage is TRBJ2-2; maybe TRBD2 (5 bases). CDR1 and CDR2 (germline): KGHDR, SFDVKD. The CDR3 contains 15 residues. Trimming stripped 3 bases from V and 0 bases from J, with 7 bases between.

The chain uses TRBV6-5 and TRBJ1-1; D not resolved. CDR1 is MNHEY and CDR2 is SVGAGI in the germline V gene. V lost 1 base and J lost 7, with 19 bases in between. The CDR3 sequence is 16 residues long. The CDR3 protein is CASSYFPAVRLIEAFF. CDR3 coding DNA: TGTGCCAGCAGTTACTTCCCCGCAGTAAGGTTGATTGAAGCTTTCTTT.

This clonotype was found many times. V and J are TRBV19 and TRBJ2-1, with 7 bases that match TRBD2. Germline lookup yields CDR1 LNHDA and CDR2 SQIVND (reference sequence). The V gene end was trimmed by 7 bases and the J gene end by 5 bases; junction bases not matched to a gene: 5. This CDR3 is 13 amino acids long. CDR3 loop: CASKASGDNEQFF. The CDR3 DNA reads TGTGCCAGTAAGGCTAGCGGAGACAATGAGCAGTTCTTC.

The V gene is TRBV5-4, the J gene TRBJ1-2; 7 bases fit TRBD1. V lost 5 bases to trimming and J lost 8 bases; unmatched junction nucleotides: 9. In germline, CDR1 is SGHNT, CDR2 YYREEE (reference sequence). The CDR3 contains 13 residues. The CDR3 loop is CASRLQGPEGYTF. The CDR3 nucleotides read TGTGCCAGCAGACTACAGGGGCCGGAAGGCTACACCTTC.

This clonotype occurred many times. V and J are TRBV7-2 and TRBJ1-6; D is unclear. Germline V lookup: CDR1 SGHTA, CDR2 FQGNSA. Trimming pared 4 bases from V and 7 bases from J, leaving 17 bases between. The CDR3 runs 16 residues. The CDR3, as DNA: TGTGCCAGCAGCTCCTGGACTCTCGGCCTGAATTCACCCCTCCACTTT. Its translation: CASSSWTLGLNSPLHF.

The gene calls are TRBV30 and TRBJ1-2; a possible D gene is TRBD1 (5 bases). CDR1 is GTSNPN, CDR2 SVGIG, per germline (reference sequence). The CDR3 is 15 amino acids. The V end lost 0 bases, the J end lost 4 bases, and 15 bases lay between the germline ends. CDR3 residues: CAWSVLSGGAYGYTF. The CDR3 nucleotides are TGTGCCTGGAGTGTACTTTCAGGCGGGGCCTATGGCTACACCTTC.

In its sample, this clonotype was seen many times. The chain has TRBV7-2 and TRBJ2-7, with D unclear. The V and J ends lost 3 bases and 5 bases respectively, with 11 bases between them. The CDR3 has 13 amino acids. Per germline, CDR1 SGHTA and CDR2 FQGNSA. CDR3 region: CASSFFLGNEQYF. DNA of the CDR3: TGTGCCAGCAGCTTCTTCCTAGGAAACGAGCAGTACTTC. Using reference TRBV7-2 and TRBJ2-7 for the parts outside the CDR3, the full variable domain is GAGVSQSPSNKVTEKGKDVELRCDPISGHTALYWYRQSLGQGLEFLIYFQGNSAPDKSGLPSDRFSAERTGGSVSTLTIQRTQQEDSAVYLCASSFFLGNEQYFGPGTRLTVT.

This clonotype was counted a single time. The CDR3 DNA is TGCAGTGGACTCCGAGCGGGGGGGCCTAGCACAGATACGCAGTATTTT. Its translation: CSGLRAGGPSTDTQYF. The chain employs TRBV20-1 and TRBJ2-3, with 10 positions matching TRBD2. The CDR3 has 16 residues. Germline V gene data show CDR1 as DFQATT and CDR2 as SNEGSKA (reference sequence). V was clipped by 7 bases and J by 0 bases; unmatched bases: 10.

The table lists this clonotype with many counts. This chain joins TRBV7-2 and TRBJ2-7, with TRBD1 matching 9 bases. J gave up 3 bases and V 5 bases, and 8 bases lay outside the gene matches. CDR3 length: 15 residues. The germline CDR1 and CDR2 sequences are SGHTA and FQGNSA. The CDR3 loop is CASSPRGQGFYEQYF. CDR3 nucleotides: TGTGCCAGCAGCCCTCGGGGACAGGGTTTCTACGAGCAGTACTTC. Full variable domain (rest looked up from reference TRBV7-2 and TRBJ2-7): GAGVSQSPSNKVTEKGKDVELRCDPISGHTALYWYRQSLGQGLEFLIYFQGNSAPDKSGLPSDRFSAERTGGSVSTLTIQRTQQEDSAVYLCASSPRGQGFYEQYFGPGTRLTVT.

This clonotype was seen a handful of times. J is TRBJ2-3 and V is TRBV7-3; TRBD2 matches 8 bases. Germline V gives CDR1 SGHTA, CDR2 FQGTGA. V shed 3 bases and J 6 bases; nucleotides not matched to a gene: 11. CDR3 length: 16 residues. CDR3 DNA: TGTGCCAGCAGCTTGGGCAGCTGGCCGGGGGGGGATACGCAGTATTTT. It translates to CASSLGSWPGGDTQYF. The variable domain in full, completed from reference TRBV7-3 and TRBJ2-3, reads GAGVSQTPSNKVTEKGKYVELRCDPISGHTALYWYRQSLGQGPEFLIYFQGTGAADDSGLPNDRFFAVRPEGSVSTLKIQRTERGDSAVYLCASSLGSWPGGDTQYFGPGTRLTVL.

This clonotype has at least ten counts. The chain combines TRBV20-1 with TRBJ1-1; maybe TRBD1 (5 bases). Germline V gene data show CDR1 as DFQATT and CDR2 as SNEGSKA (reference sequence). The CDR3 consists of 13 residues. Trimming cost V 5 bases and J 4 bases, with 14 bases left between them. Here the CDR3 reads CSAGPGFSTEAFF. The CDR3, as DNA: TGCAGTGCTGGGCCAGGGTTCAGCACTGAAGCTTTCTTT.

The rearrangement links TRBV28 to TRBJ2-1; 11 nucleotides agree with TRBD2. Germline lookup yields CDR1 MDHEN and CDR2 SYDVKM. The CDR3 covers 17 residues. After removal of 3 bases from V and 6 bases from J, the junction contained 10 bases not matched to a gene. CDR3 in amino acids: CASSLPRGTSGPNEQFF. The CDR3 coding sequence is TGTGCCAGCAGTTTGCCGCGGGGGACTAGCGGTCCCAATGAGCAGTTCTTC. The full variable domain, with the rest looked up from reference TRBV28 and TRBJ2-1, is DVKVTQSSRYLVKRTGEKVFLECVQDMDHENMFWYRQDPGLGLRLIYFSYDVKMKEKGDIPEGYSVSREKKERFSLILESASTNQTSMYLCASSLPRGTSGPNEQFFGPGTRLTVL.

This clonotype was detected ten times or more. This chain uses TRBV7-8 with TRBJ2-1, with 7 bases lining up with TRBD2. The CDR3 extends over 16 amino acids. The trim removed 5 bases at V and 4 bases at J, leaving 11 bases unmatched. Per germline, CDR1 SGHVS and CDR2 FQNEAQ. The DNA for the CDR3 is TGTGCCAGCAGCGGGAGGGCAGAGACACTATACAATGAGCAGTTCTTC. The encoded protein is CASSGRAETLYNEQFF.